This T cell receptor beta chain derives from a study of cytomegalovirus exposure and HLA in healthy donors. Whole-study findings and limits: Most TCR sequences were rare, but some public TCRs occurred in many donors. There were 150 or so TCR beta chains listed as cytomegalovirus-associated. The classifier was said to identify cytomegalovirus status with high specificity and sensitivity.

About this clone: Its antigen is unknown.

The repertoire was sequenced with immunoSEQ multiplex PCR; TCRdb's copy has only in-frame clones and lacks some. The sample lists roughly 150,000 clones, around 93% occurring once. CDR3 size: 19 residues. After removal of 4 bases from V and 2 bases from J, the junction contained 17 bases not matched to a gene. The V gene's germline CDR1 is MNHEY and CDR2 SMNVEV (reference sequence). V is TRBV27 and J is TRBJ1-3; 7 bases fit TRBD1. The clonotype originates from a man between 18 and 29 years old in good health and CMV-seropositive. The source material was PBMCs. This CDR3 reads CASSSVPSQGGTTGNTIYF. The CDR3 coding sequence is TGTGCCAGCAGTTCCGTCCCCTCCCAGGGGGGAACTACTGGAAACACCATATATTTT.